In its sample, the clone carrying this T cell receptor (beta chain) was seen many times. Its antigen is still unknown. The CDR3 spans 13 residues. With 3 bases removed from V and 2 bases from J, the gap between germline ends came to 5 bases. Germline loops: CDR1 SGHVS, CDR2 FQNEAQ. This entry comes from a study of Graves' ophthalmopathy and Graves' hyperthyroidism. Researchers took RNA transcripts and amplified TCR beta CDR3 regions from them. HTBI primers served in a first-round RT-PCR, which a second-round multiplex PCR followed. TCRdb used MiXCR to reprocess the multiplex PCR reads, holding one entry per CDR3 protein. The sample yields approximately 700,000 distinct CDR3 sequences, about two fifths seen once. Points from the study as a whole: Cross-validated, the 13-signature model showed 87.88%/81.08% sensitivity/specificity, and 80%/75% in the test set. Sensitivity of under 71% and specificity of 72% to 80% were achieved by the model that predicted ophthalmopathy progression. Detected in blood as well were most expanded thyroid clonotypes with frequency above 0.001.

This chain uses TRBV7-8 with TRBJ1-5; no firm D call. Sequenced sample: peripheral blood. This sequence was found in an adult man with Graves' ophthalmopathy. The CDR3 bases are TGTGCCAGCAGCTTTCAGGGCAATCAGCCCCAGCATTTT. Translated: CASSFQGNQPQHF.